The rows below give T cell receptor beta chains drawn from one sample of a study of beta chain features in type 1 diabetes. The data were produced by immunoSEQ multiplex PCR, yet TCRdb's version contains in-frame clones alone and is incomplete. Of approximately 160,000 clones listed, under 13% were seen once; the top ten hold approximately 0.5%. The sequencing input was central memory CD4+ T cells from blood. These receptors were collected from a man between 25 and 39 years old with type 1 diabetes. CDR3s include the opening cysteine and the closing phenylalanine or tryptophan. Fields, in order: J gene, V gene, CDR3 protein.

J gene: TRBJ2-3
V gene: TRBV6-5
CDR3 protein: CASSSPTSGITDTQYF

J gene: TRBJ1-2
V gene: TRBV6-5
CDR3 protein: CASRPAAFSNYGYTF

J gene: TRBJ2-7
V gene: TRBV5-8
CDR3 protein: CASLDRDRGRQYF

J gene: TRBJ2-5
V gene: TRBV7-9
CDR3 protein: CASSLQETQYF

J gene: TRBJ2-3
V gene: TRBV9
CDR3 protein: CASSSTDRYSTDTQYF

J gene: TRBJ1-3
V gene: TRBV7-8
CDR3 protein: CASSSPRGSGNTIYF

J gene: TRBJ1-4
V gene: TRBV5-1
CDR3 protein: CASGTGGEKLFF

J gene: TRBJ2-1
V gene: TRBV5-1
CDR3 protein: CASSVAGGLNEQFF

J gene: TRBJ2-1
V gene: TRBV29-1
CDR3 protein: CSVDRASGRYYNEQFF

J gene: TRBJ1-1
V gene: TRBV29-1
CDR3 protein: CSVVKGETEAFF

J gene: TRBJ2-7
V gene: TRBV11-2
CDR3 protein: CASSIRVGLAQAYEQYF

J gene: TRBJ2-1
V gene: TRBV27
CDR3 protein: CASSMGGGYNEQFF

J gene: TRBJ2-5
V gene: TRBV5-1
CDR3 protein: CASSQSGTGRETQYF

J gene: TRBJ2-5
V gene: TRBV2
CDR3 protein: CASSEREESTQYF

J gene: TRBJ2-1
V gene: TRBV30
CDR3 protein: CAWSASDEQFF

J gene: TRBJ2-1
V gene: TRBV28
CDR3 protein: CASRSGVTYNEQFF

J gene: TRBJ1-1
V gene: TRBV29-1
CDR3 protein: CSVAGTGATQSFF

J gene: TRBJ1-2
V gene: TRBV9
CDR3 protein: CASSDWGPNYGYTF

J gene: TRBJ1-5
V gene: TRBV7-2
CDR3 protein: CASSTGGQPQHF